The present T cell receptor (beta chain) was sequenced within a study of OX40 agonist ivuxolimab in advanced cancers. Study-wide context: The study gave patients intravenous ivuxolimab at 0.01 to 10 mg/kg every 2 weeks. Three patients showed partial responses: one hepatocellular carcinoma and two cutaneous melanoma cases.

A remark on this clone: Its antigen is as yet unknown.

Regarding the study as a whole: Clones of CD4+ and CD8+ blood T cells grew by week 6 at doses of 0.1 to 3.0 mg/kg.

This CDR3 is 16 amino acids long. Trimming removed 4 bases from V and 4 bases from J, with 16 bases in between. Germline V gene lookup returns CDR1 MNHEY and CDR2 SVGAGI. Method: immunoSEQ multiplex PCR; TCRdb's copy keeps in-frame clones and lacks some. The data contain over 30,000 clones, approximately 80% of them singletons. The sequence derives from an adult with an advanced solid tumor such as melanoma, head and neck, liver or kidney cancer. The specimen was CD4+ or CD8+ T cells sorted from blood, collected in a trial of the OX40 agonist ivuxolimab. The chain combines TRBV6-5 with TRBJ2-2, with D perhaps being TRBD1 or TRBD2 (5 bases each). The CDR3 region has the DNA TGTGCCAGCAGTTTCCATTCCGGGACCTCCACCGGGGAGCTGTTTTTT. Its protein is CASSFHSGTSTGELFF.